The 21 T cell receptor beta chains reported below all come from one sample, sequenced in a study of shared clonotypes between healthy human individuals. Sequenced by immunoSEQ multiplex PCR; TCRdb stores in-frame clones only, minus some. The sample lists about 450,000 clones; around 79% were seen once. The specimen was PBMCs. Receptors originate from a woman in her thirties or forties in good health. Some clones in this sample may be carry-over from other donors' samples.

The chain joins TRBV28 to TRBJ2-5; no clear D. The CDR3 contains 12 residues. The V and J ends lost 6 bases and 2 bases respectively, with 7 bases between them. The germline V gene has CDR1 MDHEN and CDR2 SYDVKM. The CDR3 DNA reads TGTGCCAGCAGCTCCCTTCAAGAGACCCAGTACTTC. It specifies CASSSLQETQYF.

The gene calls are TRBV9 and TRBJ2-2; TRBD2 might be the D (5 bases). CDR3 length equals 13 residues. V was cut by 0 bases and J by 6 bases, with 6 bases left in between. Per the germline V gene, CDR1 is SGDLS and CDR2 is YYNGEE. CDR3 sequence: CASSVGGAGELFF. The CDR3 DNA reads as TGTGCCAGCAGCGTAGGGGGAGCCGGGGAGCTGTTTTTT.

V and J are TRBV7-2 and TRBJ2-7; D not resolved. Looked up from germline, CDR1 is SGHTA and CDR2 is FQGNSA. V gave up 3 bases and J gave up 1 base, with 7 bases separating them. The CDR3 runs 13 residues. CDR3 in DNA: TGTGCCAGCAGCTTTCCCAGTTCCTACGAGCAGTACTTC. Amino acids: CASSFPSSYEQYF.

The chain links TRBV6-4 to TRBJ1-2; D perhaps matches TRBD1 (5 bases). Trimming left V 3 bases short and J 3 bases short, with 8 bases between. The CDR3 consists of 13 residues. CDR1 is MRHNA, CDR2 SNTAGT, per germline. In DNA, the CDR3 is TGTGCCAGCAGTGAGGGGGACTACTATGGCTACACCTTC. This sequence encodes CASSEGDYYGYTF.

This chain links TRBV27 with TRBJ2-1, with 7 bases that match TRBD2. The germline V gene encodes CDR1 MNHEY and CDR2 SMNVEV (reference sequence). Trimming took 6 bases from V and 4 from J; bases not matched to a gene: 12. The CDR3 is 16 residues long. The DNA of the CDR3 is TGTGCCAGCAGCCCTAGACTAGCCCGACGATACAATGAGCAGTTCTTC. Residues: CASSPRLARRYNEQFF.

The chain recombines TRBV5-1 with TRBJ2-3; D is possibly TRBD2 (5 bases). The CDR3 is made up of 14 amino acids. V lost 0 bases, J lost 4 bases, and 9 bases lay in between. Germline V gene sequence: CDR1 SGHRS, CDR2 YFSETQ. CDR3 in DNA: TGCGCCAGCAGCTTGGGAGGGCCCGCAGATACGCAGTATTTT. Encoded protein: CASSLGGPADTQYF.

This chain uses TRBV29-1 with TRBJ2-1, with a tentative D call TRBD2 (5 bases). The germline V gene encodes CDR1 SQVTM and CDR2 ANQGSEA. V lost 7 bases and J 8 bases, leaving 24 bases between the germline ends. The CDR3 length is 15 residues. The CDR3 coding sequence is TGCAGCGCAAAAGGAGGTAGCAGATTAGTGGATGAGCAGTTCTTC. As protein: CSAKGGSRLVDEQFF.

The chain joins TRBV25-1 to TRBJ1-1; the match to TRBD1 covers 12 bases. Germline loops: CDR1 MGHDK, CDR2 SYGVNS. This CDR3 region has 13 residues. V dropped 5 bases and J dropped 9; count of bases not matched to a gene: 4. CDR3 in amino acids: CASSMGQGAQAFF. CDR3 bases: TGTGCCAGCAGTATGGGACAGGGGGCACAAGCTTTCTTT.

This sequence joins TRBV15 and TRBJ2-7; 9 bases map to TRBD1. The CDR3 extends over 18 amino acids. Germline-derived CDR1 and CDR2 are LNHNV and YYDKDF (reference sequence). Trimming took 2 bases from V and 4 from J; bases not matched to a gene: 15. The CDR3 is CATSRNTSPGTGLYEQYF. The CDR3, as DNA: TGTGCCACCAGCAGAAACACCTCCCCCGGGACAGGGCTGTACGAGCAGTACTTC.

The J gene is TRBJ1-4, the V gene TRBV18; no clear D. Trimming shortened V by 1 base and J by 8 bases, and 14 bases separated the two germline ends. The germline V gene encodes CDR1 KGHSH and CDR2 LQKENI. CDR3 length equals 15 residues. In DNA, the CDR3 is TGTGCCAGCTCACCACAGGGCGAAGGAGGCGAAAAACTGTTTTTT. The encoded protein is CASSPQGEGGEKLFF.

This clone has just a few counts. V is TRBV9 and J is TRBJ2-3; D not certain. The CDR3 loop spans 14 amino acids. CDR1 and CDR2 (germline): SGDLS, YYNGEE. V gave up 0 bases and J gave up 6 bases, with 11 bases separating them. The CDR3 spells CASSVATPQDTQYF. The DNA for the CDR3 is TGTGCCAGCAGCGTAGCAACTCCCCAGGATACGCAGTATTTT.

J is TRBJ2-1 and V is TRBV2; TRBD2 matches at 10 bases. The CDR3 is 15 residues long. Trimming removed 4 bases from V and 8 bases from J; junction bases left unmatched: 8. Looked up from germline, CDR1 is SNHLY and CDR2 is FYNNEI. This CDR3 is CASSGAGGPGYEQFF. In DNA, the CDR3 is TGTGCCAGCAGTGGAGCGGGAGGGCCGGGGTATGAGCAGTTCTTC.

This chain joins TRBV18 and TRBJ1-2; D not certain. CDR1 is KGHSH and CDR2 is LQKENI in the germline V gene. The CDR3 is 15 residues long. Between the trimmed V and J ends, which lost 3 bases and 3 bases, there was a span of 14 bases. Here the CDR3 reads CASSPAAGGDYGYTF. The CDR3, as DNA: TGTGCCAGCTCACCCGCCGCTGGCGGGGACTATGGCTACACCTTC.

This chain joins TRBV2 and TRBJ1-1; D may be TRBD1 (5 bases). V was shortened by 4 bases and J by 7 bases, with 16 bases between the two germline ends. This CDR3 spans 14 amino acids. Germline lookup yields CDR1 SNHLY and CDR2 FYNNEI. CDR3 sequence reads: CASSGAGRIGEAFF. CDR3 DNA: TGTGCCAGCAGTGGGGCAGGGCGCATCGGTGAAGCTTTCTTT.

The chain recombines TRBV5-1 with TRBJ2-1; D is unclear. V gave up 8 bases and J gave up 8 bases, with 20 bases separating them. The CDR3 contains 14 residues. Germline loops: CDR1 SGHRS, CDR2 YFSETQ. The CDR3 nucleotides are TGCGCCAGTAAGGAGACCGGTAATTTCGATGAGCAGTTCTTC. This codes for CASKETGNFDEQFF.

This clone was detected many times. V is TRBV2 and J is TRBJ1-1, with D perhaps matching TRBD1 (6 bases). CDR1 and CDR2 (germline): SNHLY, FYNNEI. Deletions cut 5 bases from V and 4 bases from J, with 11 bases between. The CDR3 has 13 amino acids. The CDR3: CASSPGDGTEAFF. The CDR3, as DNA: TGTGCCAGCAGTCCAGGGGATGGCACTGAAGCTTTCTTT.

V and J are TRBV19 and TRBJ2-7, with TRBD2 identical over 10 bases. This CDR3 contains 16 residues. Germline-derived CDR1 and CDR2 are LNHDA and SQIVND (reference sequence). V lost 5 bases to trimming and J lost 2 bases; unmatched junction nucleotides: 9. DNA for the CDR3: TGTGCCAGTAGTTCACTAGCGGGAACAAGTCCCTACGAGCAGTACTTC. It specifies CASSSLAGTSPYEQYF.

This clone was seen a few times. The chain is built from TRBV29-1 and TRBJ2-7; 9 positions match TRBD2. V lost 7 bases and J lost 0; bases outside the gene matches: 7. The CDR3 runs 14 residues. Germline V gene sequence: CDR1 SQVTM, CDR2 ANQGSEA. This CDR3 is CSDLTSGFSYEQYF. CDR3 DNA sequence: TGCAGCGACTTGACTAGCGGCTTCTCCTACGAGCAGTACTTC.

For this clone: The same CDR3 arises from other DNA sequences in this sample as well. The genes are TRBV28 and TRBJ2-7; D unclear. This CDR3 region has 12 residues. Germline assignment: CDR1 MDHEN and CDR2 SYDVKM. V lost 1 base and J 5 bases, leaving 6 bases between the germline ends. The CDR3 spells CASSLFGDEQYF. CDR3 sequence (DNA): TGTGCCAGCAGTTTATTTGGCGACGAGCAGTACTTC.

The chain links TRBV11-2 to TRBJ2-7; 7 nucleotides agree with TRBD1. Per the germline V gene, CDR1 is SGHAT and CDR2 is FQNNGV. The CDR3 runs to 12 residues. V was pared by 6 bases and J by 7 bases, with 6 bases of the junction left unmatched. This CDR3 is CASRDRRWEQYF. The CDR3 DNA reads as TGTGCCAGCAGGGACAGGCGATGGGAGCAGTACTTC.

This chain uses TRBV7-9 with TRBJ2-1; TRBD1 aligns across 12 bases. CDR1 is SEHNR and CDR2 is FQNEAQ in the germline V gene (reference sequence). The CDR3 loop spans 15 amino acids. The trim removed 6 bases at V and 7 bases at J, leaving 7 bases unmatched. Written as DNA, the CDR3 is TGTGCCAGCAGTTGGGGACAGGGGGCGGAGAATGAGCAGTTCTTC. Amino acid sequence: CASSWGQGAENEQFF.